A single sample is the source of the 29 T cell receptor beta chains below, sequenced in a study of CD8 T cells in Susac syndrome. An input of about 0.5 to 1 ug of RNA was subjected to reverse transcription using random hexamers. MiXCR was run by TCRdb on the immunoSEQ multiplex PCR reads, yielding one entry per CDR3 protein. The profile shows about 190,000 distinct CDR3 sequences, 95% of them singletons. The source material was CD8+ T cells from PBMCs. These receptors came from a human donor with Susac syndrome.

This clonotype showed up just once. The J gene is TRBJ2-6, the V gene TRBV25-1; 7 bases map to TRBD1. Germline values: CDR1 MGHDK, CDR2 SYGVNS. Trimming at V came to 8 bases and at J to 2 bases, leaving 6 bases not matched to a gene. The CDR3 length is 15 residues. CDR3 in amino acids: CASGRDRAGANVLTF. The CDR3 DNA follows: TGTGCCAGCGGCAGAGACAGGGCTGGGGCCAACGTCCTGACTTTC. Full variable domain (outside the CDR3, taken from reference TRBV25-1 and TRBJ2-6): EADIYQTPRYLVIGTGKKITLECSQTMGHDKMYWYQQDPGMELHLIHYSYGVNSTEKGDLSSESTVSRIRTEHFPLTLESARPSHTSQYLCASGRDRAGANVLTFGAGSRLTVL.

The rearrangement joins TRBV14 to TRBJ2-3, with 7 bases fitting TRBD1. The CDR3 extends over 17 amino acids. J was trimmed by 3 bases and V by 6 bases; bases with no gene match: 15. Germline-derived CDR1 and CDR2 are SGHDN and FVKESK. CDR3 DNA sequence: TGTGCCAGCAGTCCCCTACAGGGGATGGGCACGACAGATACGCAGTATTTT. Amino acids: CASSPLQGMGTTDTQYF.

The chain has TRBV29-1 and TRBJ2-1, with TRBD1 as a possible D gene (6 bases). Germline CDR1 and CDR2: SQVTM and ANQGSEA. Between the trimmed V and J ends, which lost 5 bases and 7 bases, there was a span of 18 bases. CDR3 size: 14 residues. CDR3 amino acids: CSVIPRQVQNEQFF. The CDR3 DNA sequence: TGCAGCGTTATTCCGCGACAGGTCCAGAATGAGCAGTTCTTC.

This sequence joins TRBV3-1 and TRBJ1-4; 9 bases fit TRBD1. With V trimmed by 0 bases and J by 6 bases, 5 bases remained unmatched. The CDR3 runs to 16 residues. The germline gives CDR1 LGHDT, CDR2 YNNKEL (reference sequence). The chain's CDR3 is CASSQDGTGRDEKLFF. The CDR3 nucleotides read TGTGCCAGCAGCCAAGATGGGACAGGGCGTGATGAAAAACTGTTTTTT.

V usage is TRBV4-1 and J usage is TRBJ2-1, with D possibly being TRBD1 (5 bases). The CDR3 loop spans 14 amino acids. V shed 1 base and J shed 10 bases, with 14 bases lying between them. Germline V CDR1 and CDR2: MGHRA, YSYEKL. The CDR3 spells CASSQAQGRTEQFF. In DNA, the CDR3 is TGCGCCAGCAGCCAAGCCCAAGGGCGGACAGAGCAGTTCTTC.

The gene calls are TRBV7-8 and TRBJ1-4, with D possibly matching TRBD1 (5 bases). Germline V gene data show CDR1 as SGHVS and CDR2 as FQNEAQ. The CDR3 extends over 13 amino acids. V was cut by 5 bases and J by 8 bases, with 12 bases left in between. CDR3 DNA: TGTGCCAGCAGCCGAGGGGCGGGGGAAAAACTGTTTTTT. Translated, it gives CASSRGAGEKLFF. Full variable domain (remainder filled in from reference TRBV7-8 and TRBJ1-4): GAGVSQSPRYKVAKRGQDVALRCDPISGHVSLFWYQQALGQGPEFLTYFQNEAQLDKSGLPSDRFFAERPEGSVSTLKIQRTQQEDSAVYLCASSRGAGEKLFFGSGTQLSVL.

This chain links TRBV27 with TRBJ2-3; 11 bases align to TRBD2. This CDR3 region has 16 residues. From germline, CDR1 is MNHEY and CDR2 SMNVEV (reference sequence). Germline trimming cut 3 bases from V and 4 bases from J; bases unmatched to any gene: 6. The CDR3: CASSLTSGMYADTQYF. The CDR3 bases are TGTGCCAGCAGTTTGACTAGCGGGATGTACGCAGATACGCAGTATTTT.

V usage is TRBV24-1 and J usage is TRBJ2-3; D may correspond to TRBD1 or TRBD2 (6 bases each). Germline V gene data show CDR1 as KGHDR and CDR2 as SFDVKD. V lost 5 bases and J 2 bases, leaving 19 bases between the germline ends. This CDR3 contains 17 residues. For the CDR3, the DNA is TGTGCCACCAGTGCTTGGGGGGCCCTGGGGATCACAGATACGCAGTATTTT. Its translation is CATSAWGALGITDTQYF.

J is TRBJ2-7 and V is TRBV27; possibly TRBD2 for D (6 bases). Germline CDR1 reads MNHEY; CDR2 reads SMNVEV (reference sequence). CDR3 length: 16 residues. With 0 bases removed from V and 3 bases from J, the gap between germline ends came to 15 bases. In DNA, the CDR3 is TGTGCCAGCAGTTTATCGGCCCCGGGACTTTTCTACGAGCAGTACTTC. This gives the protein CASSLSAPGLFYEQYF.

This chain links TRBV19 with TRBJ1-2, with 7 nucleotides matching TRBD1. This CDR3 has 14 residues. Trimming took 7 bases from V and 5 from J; bases not matched to a gene: 10. Looked up from germline, CDR1 is LNHDA and CDR2 is SQIVND (reference sequence). The CDR3 sequence is CASTEQGPAYGYTF. The CDR3 coding sequence is TGTGCCAGTACCGAACAGGGGCCCGCTTATGGCTACACCTTC.

This chain connects TRBV6-1 to TRBJ2-1; 7 nucleotides match TRBD2. With V trimmed by 3 bases and J by 2 bases, 7 bases remained unmatched. The CDR3 totals 16 residues. CDR1 and CDR2 from the germline V gene are MNHNS and SASEGT. The CDR3 nucleotides are TGTGCCAGCAGTGAGGACGGACTAGGCGCCTACAATGAGCAGTTCTTC. Protein product: CASSEDGLGAYNEQFF.

The chain couples TRBV10-3 to TRBJ2-3; no firm D call. V lost 0 bases, J lost 1 base, and 8 bases lay in between. CDR1 is ENHRY, CDR2 SYGVKD, per germline. This CDR3 comprises 15 residues. The CDR3 DNA sequence: TGTGCCATCAGTGAGTCAGGGATCGGCACAGATACGCAGTATTTT. This sequence encodes CAISESGIGTDTQYF.

This rearrangement joins TRBV7-8 to TRBJ1-1; 7 positions agree with TRBD1. Germline V gives CDR1 SGHVS, CDR2 FQNEAQ. The CDR3 extends over 16 amino acids. Germline trimming cut 5 bases from V and 5 bases from J; bases unmatched to any gene: 14. The CDR3 sequence is CASSLRTGGQGTEAFF. DNA of the CDR3: TGTGCCAGCAGCCTCAGGACAGGCGGTCAGGGAACTGAAGCTTTCTTT.

V is TRBV5-1 and J is TRBJ1-2; D unresolved. The V end lost 3 bases, the J end lost 0 bases, and 15 bases lay between the germline ends. The CDR3 is made up of 16 amino acids. Germline CDR1 reads SGHRS; CDR2 reads YFSETQ. The DNA for the CDR3 is TGCGCCAGCAGCTACGGACGGGAGTTAGCTAACTATGGCTACACCTTC. It codes for CASSYGRELANYGYTF. Full variable domain (outside the CDR3, taken from reference TRBV5-1 and TRBJ1-2): KAGVTQTPRYLIKTRGQQVTLSCSPISGHRSVSWYQQTPGQGLQFLFEYFSETQRNKGNFPGRFSGRQFSNSRSEMNVSTLELGDSALYLCASSYGRELANYGYTFGSGTRLTVV.

The chain is built from TRBV7-9 and TRBJ1-1, with 10 nucleotides matching TRBD1. V dropped 5 bases and J dropped 4; count of bases not matched to a gene: 7. CDR1 is SEHNR, CDR2 FQNEAQ, per germline (reference sequence). The CDR3 covers 15 residues. CDR3 coding DNA: TGTGCCAGCAGCGAGGGACAGGGGAAACGCACTGAAGCTTTCTTT. It codes for CASSEGQGKRTEAFF. The full variable domain, with the rest looked up from reference TRBV7-9 and TRBJ1-1, is DTGVSQNPRHKITKRGQNVTFRCDPISEHNRLYWYRQTLGQGPEFLTYFQNEAQLEKSRLLSDRFSAERPKGSFSTLEIQRTEQGDSAMYLCASSEGQGKRTEAFFGQGTRLTVV.

The chain recombines TRBV12-3 or TRBV12-4 with TRBJ1-6; no clear D. The ends were cut back, 3 bases at V and 10 bases at J, with 7 bases in the middle. This CDR3 has 12 residues. The CDR3 region is CASSFDGSPLHF. Written as DNA, the CDR3 is TGTGCCAGCAGTTTTGACGGATCACCCCTCCACTTT.

This clonotype was seen more than once but under ten times. One junction end does not reproduce the germline sequence, and a read error may be involved. The chain combines TRBV5-1 with TRBJ2-7; no firm D call. This CDR3 spans 11 amino acids. CDR1 and CDR2 from the germline V gene are SGHRS and YFSETQ. The DNA of the CDR3 is TGTGCCAGCAGTTCCCCCTACGAGCAGTACTTC. Its translation is CASSSPYEQYF.

The chain recombines TRBV20-1 with TRBJ2-2; 13 bases fit TRBD2. CDR3 length: 15 residues. V dropped 4 bases and J dropped 8; count of bases not matched to a gene: 7. Per the germline V gene, CDR1 is DFQATT and CDR2 is SNEGSKA (reference sequence). The CDR3 reads CSATGTSGVLGELFF. The DNA of the CDR3 is TGCAGTGCTACCGGGACTAGCGGGGTCTTGGGGGAGCTGTTTTTT.

This clonotype has a single count. The chain joins TRBV6-6 to TRBJ1-2; the D gene is possibly TRBD1 (5 bases). The length of the CDR3 is 13 residues. V dropped 2 bases and J dropped 3 bases, with 7 bases sitting between them. In germline, CDR1 is MNHNY, CDR2 SVGAGI (reference sequence). CDR3 sequence reads: CASSYVRDYGYTF. The DNA for the CDR3 is TGTGCCAGCAGTTACGTCAGGGACTATGGCTACACCTTC.

The V gene is TRBV9, the J gene TRBJ2-7; the match to TRBD2 covers 8 bases. J lost 5 bases, V lost 4 bases, and 8 bases had no gene match. Germline CDR1 is SGDLS and CDR2 is YYNGEE. There are 14 residues in the CDR3. CDR3 in DNA: TGTGCCAGCAGCCCCCGCAGCGGGGGCGACGAGCAGTACTTC. As protein: CASSPRSGGDEQYF.

The chain is built from TRBV27 and TRBJ2-5; 9 bases agree with TRBD1. Germline CDR1 is MNHEY and CDR2 is SMNVEV (reference sequence). Germline trimming cut 3 bases from V and 5 bases from J; bases unmatched to any gene: 7. This CDR3 is 15 amino acids long. CDR3 in DNA: TGTGCCAGCAGTTTTAGGGAGGACAGGGGTGAGACCCAGTACTTC. This codes for CASSFREDRGETQYF.

This chain connects TRBV3-1 to TRBJ2-3; TRBD2 aligns across 9 bases. The CDR3 is made up of 17 amino acids. V shed 0 bases and J 4 bases; nucleotides not matched to a gene: 8. CDR1 and CDR2 from the germline V gene are LGHDT and YNNKEL (reference sequence). CDR3 in amino acids: CASSQEAGGQASDTQYF. In DNA form, the CDR3 reads TGTGCCAGCAGCCAAGAAGCGGGAGGCCAAGCATCAGATACGCAGTATTTT.

This sequence joins TRBV4-1 and TRBJ2-7; D is uncertain. The CDR3 consists of 15 residues. V was pared by 0 bases and J by 4 bases, with 13 bases between. Germline V CDR1 and CDR2: MGHRA, YSYEKL. The CDR3 spells CASSQDNSPLYEQYF. In nucleotides, the CDR3 is TGCGCCAGCAGCCAAGATAATTCCCCCCTATACGAGCAGTACTTC.

J is TRBJ2-5 and V is TRBV7-9; D gene uncertain. The CDR3 is 12 amino acids. The germline V and J ends were trimmed by 6 bases and 4 bases, with 9 bases remaining between them. Germline V gene data show CDR1 as SEHNR and CDR2 as FQNEAQ (reference sequence). CDR3 sequence reads: CASRVGPETQYF. CDR3 sequence (DNA): TGTGCCAGCAGGGTCGGCCCAGAGACCCAGTACTTC. The variable domain in full, completed from reference TRBV7-9 and TRBJ2-5, reads DTGVSQNPRHKITKRGQNVTFRCDPISEHNRLYWYRQTLGQGPEFLTYFQNEAQLEKSRLLSDRFSAERPKGSFSTLEIQRTEQGDSAMYLCASRVGPETQYFGPGTRLLVL.

J is TRBJ2-3 and V is TRBV13, with no clear D. The germline CDR1 and CDR2 sequences are PRHDT and FYEKMQ (reference sequence). Trimming removed 2 bases from V and 4 bases from J, with 4 bases in between. The CDR3 sequence is 12 residues long. As DNA, the CDR3 is TGTGCCAGCAGCTTATTCTCAGATACGCAGTATTTT. Its translation: CASSLFSDTQYF.

This chain joins TRBV2 and TRBJ1-2; D gene uncertain. This CDR3 comprises 14 residues. The V gene's germline CDR1 is SNHLY and CDR2 FYNNEI. V gave up 3 bases and J gave up 5 bases, with 13 bases separating them. For the CDR3, the DNA is TGTGCCAGCAGTGATGTGGCAGGAGGGTATGGCTACACCTTC. It codes for CASSDVAGGYGYTF.

CDR3 in DNA: TGTGCCAGCAGCCAAGACTCTTATGCGGCAGGCCAAGAGACCCAGTACTTC. It codes for CASSQDSYAAGQETQYF. The genes are TRBV3-1 and TRBJ2-5, with unresolved D. This CDR3 is built from 17 residues. CDR1 and CDR2 from the germline V gene are LGHDT and YNNKEL (reference sequence). Trimming removed 0 bases from V and 1 base from J, with 15 bases in between.

This clonotype has more than one count but fewer than ten. The genes are TRBV4-1 and TRBJ1-1; D uncertain. V dropped 5 bases and J dropped 4 bases, with 5 bases sitting between them. Germline lookup yields CDR1 MGHRA and CDR2 YSYEKL. This CDR3 is built from 11 residues. The CDR3 nucleotides are TGCGCCAGCAGCGGACGCACTGAAGCTTTCTTT. Its translation: CASSGRTEAFF.

The CDR3 sequence: CASSSRDSTYEQYF. The DNA for the CDR3 is TGTGCCAGCAGTTCCCGGGACAGTACCTACGAGCAGTACTTC. The V call is TRBV27, the J call TRBJ2-7, with 7 bases lining up with TRBD1. The junction had 5 bases not matched to a gene; V was cut back by 4 bases and J by 2 bases. There are 14 residues in the CDR3. The germline CDR1 and CDR2 sequences are MNHEY and SMNVEV (reference sequence).